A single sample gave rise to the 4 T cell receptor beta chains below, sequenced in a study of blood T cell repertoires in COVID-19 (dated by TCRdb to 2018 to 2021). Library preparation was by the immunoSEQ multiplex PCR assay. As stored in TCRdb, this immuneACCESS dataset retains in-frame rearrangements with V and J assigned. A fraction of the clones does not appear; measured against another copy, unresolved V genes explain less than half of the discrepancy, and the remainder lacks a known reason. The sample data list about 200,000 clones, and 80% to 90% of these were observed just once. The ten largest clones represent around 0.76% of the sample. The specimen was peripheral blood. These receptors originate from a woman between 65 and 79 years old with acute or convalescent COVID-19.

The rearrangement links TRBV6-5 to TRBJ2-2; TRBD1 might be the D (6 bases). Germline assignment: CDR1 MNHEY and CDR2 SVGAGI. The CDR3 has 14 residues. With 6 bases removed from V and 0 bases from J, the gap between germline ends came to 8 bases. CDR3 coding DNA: TGTGCCAGCAGGGACAGCCCGAACACCGGGGAGCTGTTTTTT. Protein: CASRDSPNTGELFF.

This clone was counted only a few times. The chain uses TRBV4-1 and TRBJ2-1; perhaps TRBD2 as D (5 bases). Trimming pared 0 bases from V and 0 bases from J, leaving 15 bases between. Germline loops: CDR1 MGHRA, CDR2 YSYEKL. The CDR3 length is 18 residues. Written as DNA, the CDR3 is TGCGCCAGCAGCCAAGAAAGTCTAGCCGCTAGCTCCTACAATGAGCAGTTCTTC. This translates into CASSQESLAASSYNEQFF.

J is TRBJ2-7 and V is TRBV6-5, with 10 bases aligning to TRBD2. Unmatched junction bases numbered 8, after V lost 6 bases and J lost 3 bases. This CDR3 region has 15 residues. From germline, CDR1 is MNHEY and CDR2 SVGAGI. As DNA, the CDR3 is TGTGCCAGCAGCCGAATACTAGCGGGGCTCTACGAGCAGTACTTC. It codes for CASSRILAGLYEQYF.

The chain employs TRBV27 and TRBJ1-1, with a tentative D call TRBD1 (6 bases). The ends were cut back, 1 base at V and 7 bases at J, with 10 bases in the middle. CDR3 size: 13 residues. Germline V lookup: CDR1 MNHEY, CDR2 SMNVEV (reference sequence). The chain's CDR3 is CASSLYRVGEAFF. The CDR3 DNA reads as TGTGCCAGCAGTTTATACAGGGTTGGTGAAGCTTTCTTT.